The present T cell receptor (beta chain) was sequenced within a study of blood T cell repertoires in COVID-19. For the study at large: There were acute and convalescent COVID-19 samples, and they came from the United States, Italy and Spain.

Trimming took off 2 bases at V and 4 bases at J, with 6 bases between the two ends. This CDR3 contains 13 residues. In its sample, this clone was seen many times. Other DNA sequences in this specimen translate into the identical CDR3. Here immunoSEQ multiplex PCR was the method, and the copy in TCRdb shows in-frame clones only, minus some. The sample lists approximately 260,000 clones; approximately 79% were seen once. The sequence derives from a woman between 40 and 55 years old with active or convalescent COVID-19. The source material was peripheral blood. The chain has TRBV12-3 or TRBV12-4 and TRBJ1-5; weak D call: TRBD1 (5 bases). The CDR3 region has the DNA TGTGCCAGCAGTTTAAGGGGTAATCAGCCCCAGCATTTT. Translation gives CASSLRGNQPQHF.